The T cell receptor (beta chain) described here comes from a study of cytomegalovirus exposure and HLA in healthy donors. Study outcomes and limitations: When analyzed later, the rates of TCR association showed variation by HLA locus, with DRB1 the most and HLA-C the fewest.

V shed 7 bases and J shed 1 base, with 10 bases lying between them. The CDR3 has 13 amino acids. The germline gives CDR1 MNHEY, CDR2 SMNVEV (reference sequence). Comments on this clone: Its antigen is not identified.

The study ran its PCR with 60 Vbeta and 13 Jbeta primers. Only in-frame clones appear in the TCRdb table, and some are missing; sequencing was by immunoSEQ multiplex PCR. This sample has 100,000 to 150,000 clones, with 70% to 85% found just once. This sequence was found in a male donor in good health and CMV-seropositive. V gene TRBV27 combines with J gene TRBJ1-1; D is unclear. The sequencing input was PBMCs. CDR3: CASTPSGNTEAFF. In nucleotides, the CDR3 is TGTGCCAGCACCCCCTCCGGGAACACTGAAGCTTTCTTT.